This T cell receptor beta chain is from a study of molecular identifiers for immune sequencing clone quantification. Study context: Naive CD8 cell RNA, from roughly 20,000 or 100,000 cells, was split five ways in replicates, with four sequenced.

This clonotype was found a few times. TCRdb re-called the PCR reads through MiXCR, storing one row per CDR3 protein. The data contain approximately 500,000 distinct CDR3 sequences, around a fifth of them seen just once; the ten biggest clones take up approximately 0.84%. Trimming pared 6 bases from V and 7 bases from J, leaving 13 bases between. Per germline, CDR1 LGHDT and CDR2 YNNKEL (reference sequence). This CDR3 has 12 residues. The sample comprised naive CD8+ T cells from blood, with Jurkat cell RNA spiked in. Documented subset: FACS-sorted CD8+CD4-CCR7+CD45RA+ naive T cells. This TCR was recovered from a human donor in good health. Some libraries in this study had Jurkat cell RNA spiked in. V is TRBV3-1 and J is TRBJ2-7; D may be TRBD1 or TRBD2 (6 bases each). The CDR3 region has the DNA TGTGCCAGCAGGGAGGGGGGCCAAGAGCAGTACTTC. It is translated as CASREGGQEQYF.